Sequencing of this T cell receptor beta chain was carried out in a study of a mutant IDH1 vaccine in newly diagnosed glioma. Study in general: The treated population exhibited a male proportion of about 60%, a female proportion of 37.5%, and a mean age of about 40 years. Patients' prior therapy spanned radiotherapy, temozolomide, or both; most underwent both. Findings and limits, study-wide: Of all patients, about 94% showed vaccine-induced immune responses.

Sequenced by immunoSEQ multiplex PCR; TCRdb stores in-frame clones only, minus some. The data hold 25,000 to 35,000 clones, with over 75% observed a single time. This clone was seen only a few times. Its antigen is unknown. Looked up from germline, CDR1 is SGHRS and CDR2 is YFSETQ. This CDR3 is 13 amino acids long. The V end lost 6 bases, the J end lost 5 bases, and 14 bases lay between the germline ends. Time point given: baseline, week 1 (first vaccination visit). Treatment reported: pre-vaccination baseline after standard-of-care therapy. This sample comprised PBMCs, obtained from a glioma patient treated with radiotherapy, temozolomide or both. The V call is TRBV5-1, the J call TRBJ1-1; D gene ambiguous. This clonotype was obtained from a man under 40 with glioma. CDR3 in amino acids: CASTLQGSTEAFF. CDR3 sequence (DNA): TGCGCCAGCACCCTTCAAGGGAGTACTGAAGCTTTCTTT.